This T cell receptor beta chain was recorded in a study of T cell repertoires in ileal Crohn's disease. Germline V gene lookup returns CDR1 SGHDT and CDR2 YYEEEE. The CDR3 covers 16 residues. Between the trimmed V and J ends, which lost 0 bases and 1 base, there was a span of 10 bases. Time point defined: neoterminal ileum biopsy at postoperative endoscopy, about 6 months after surgery. The data were produced by immunoSEQ multiplex PCR, yet TCRdb's version contains in-frame clones alone and is incomplete. The table shows about 17,000 clones, with 72% occurring only once. J is TRBJ1-4 and V is TRBV5-6, with D possibly being TRBD1 (6 bases). The sequence came from an adult with Crohn's disease. The sample consisted of ileal tissue. This CDR3 reads CASSLGTGRTNEKLFF. CDR3 sequence (DNA): TGTGCCAGCAGCTTGGGAACAGGGCGAACTAATGAAAAACTGTTTTTT.